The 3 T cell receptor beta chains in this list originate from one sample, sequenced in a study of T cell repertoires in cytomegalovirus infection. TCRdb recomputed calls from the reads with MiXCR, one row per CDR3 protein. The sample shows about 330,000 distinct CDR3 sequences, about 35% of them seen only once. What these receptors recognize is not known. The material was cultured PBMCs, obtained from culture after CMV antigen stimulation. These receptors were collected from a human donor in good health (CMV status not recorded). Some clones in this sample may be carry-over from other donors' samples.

CDR3 DNA: TGTGCCAGTGGGACTCAGGCAGGCGAGCAGTACGTC. Its protein is CASGTQAGEQYV. This chain joins TRBV19 and TRBJ2-7; weak D call: TRBD2 (6 bases). V dropped 8 bases and J dropped 6 bases, with 14 bases sitting between them. In germline, CDR1 is LNHDA, CDR2 SQIVND (reference sequence). CDR3 length equals 12 residues.

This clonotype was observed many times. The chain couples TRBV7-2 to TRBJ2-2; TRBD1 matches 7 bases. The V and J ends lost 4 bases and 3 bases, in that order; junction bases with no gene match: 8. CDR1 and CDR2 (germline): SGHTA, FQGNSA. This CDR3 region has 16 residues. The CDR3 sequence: CASSSPGTDYTGELFF. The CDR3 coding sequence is TGTGCCAGCAGCTCACCCGGGACAGACTACACCGGGGAGCTGTTTTTT. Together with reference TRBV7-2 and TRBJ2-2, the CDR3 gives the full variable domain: GAGVSQSPSNKVTEKGKDVELRCDPISGHTALYWYRQSLGQGLEFLIYFQGNSAPDKSGLPSDRFSAERTGGSVSTLTIQRTQQEDSAVYLCASSSPGTDYTGELFFGEGSRLTVL.

The CDR3 here is CASSPDPGRHYEQYV. CDR3 nucleotide sequence: TGTGCCAGCAGCCCCGATCCGGGACGGCACTACGAGCAGTACGTC. The chain recombines TRBV11-2 with TRBJ2-7; D is perhaps TRBD1 or TRBD2 (5 bases each). The CDR3 consists of 15 residues. Germline V lookup: CDR1 SGHAT, CDR2 FQNNGV. Trimming took 5 bases from V and 3 from J, leaving 17 bases between them.